This T cell receptor beta chain came from a study of cytomegalovirus exposure and HLA in healthy donors. This clone was observed once. The CDR3 covers 12 residues. V shed 6 bases and J shed 7 bases, with 12 bases lying between them. CDR1 and CDR2 from the germline V gene are MNHEY and SVGAGI. Sequencing used immunoSEQ multiplex PCR; TCRdb keeps in-frame clones, though not all of them. This table holds 150,000 to 200,000 clones, approximately 80% found once. This clonotype was obtained from a man younger than 35 in good health and CMV-seropositive. This chain links TRBV6-5 with TRBJ1-1; maybe TRBD1 (6 bases). The sample was PBMCs. CDR3 protein: CASSKGGLEAFF. The CDR3, as DNA: TGTGCCAGCAGCAAGGGGGGGCTTGAAGCTTTCTTT.